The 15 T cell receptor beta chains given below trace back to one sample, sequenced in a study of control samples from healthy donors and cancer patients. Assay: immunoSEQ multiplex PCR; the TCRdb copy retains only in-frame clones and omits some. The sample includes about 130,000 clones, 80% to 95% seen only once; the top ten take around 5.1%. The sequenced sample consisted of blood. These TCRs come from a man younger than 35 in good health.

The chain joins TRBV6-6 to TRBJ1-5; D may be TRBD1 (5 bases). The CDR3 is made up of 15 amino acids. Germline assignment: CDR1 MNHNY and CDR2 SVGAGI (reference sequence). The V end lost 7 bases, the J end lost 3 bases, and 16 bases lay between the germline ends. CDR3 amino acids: CASTLGGGANQPQHF. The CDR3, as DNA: TGTGCCAGCACCCTTGGAGGAGGGGCCAATCAGCCCCAGCATTTT.

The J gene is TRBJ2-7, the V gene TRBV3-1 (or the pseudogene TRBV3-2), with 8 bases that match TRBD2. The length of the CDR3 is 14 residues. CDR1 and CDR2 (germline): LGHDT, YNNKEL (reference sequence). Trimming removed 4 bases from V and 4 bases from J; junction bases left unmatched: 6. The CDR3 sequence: CASSLGASGYEQYF. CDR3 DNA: TGTGCCAGCAGCCTTGGGGCTAGCGGGTACGAGCAGTACTTC.

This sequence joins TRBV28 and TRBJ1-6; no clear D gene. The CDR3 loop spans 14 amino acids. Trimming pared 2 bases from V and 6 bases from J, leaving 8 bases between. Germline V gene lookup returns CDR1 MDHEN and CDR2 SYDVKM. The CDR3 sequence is CASSLRLFNSPLHF. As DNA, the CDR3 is TGTGCCAGCAGTTTAAGACTGTTTAATTCACCCCTCCACTTT.

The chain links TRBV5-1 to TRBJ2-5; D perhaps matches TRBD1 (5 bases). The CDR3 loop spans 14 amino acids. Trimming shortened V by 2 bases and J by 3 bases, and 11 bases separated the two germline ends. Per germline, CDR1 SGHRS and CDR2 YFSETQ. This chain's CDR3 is CASSLGVTEETQYF. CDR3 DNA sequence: TGCGCCAGCAGCTTAGGGGTAACTGAAGAGACCCAGTACTTC.

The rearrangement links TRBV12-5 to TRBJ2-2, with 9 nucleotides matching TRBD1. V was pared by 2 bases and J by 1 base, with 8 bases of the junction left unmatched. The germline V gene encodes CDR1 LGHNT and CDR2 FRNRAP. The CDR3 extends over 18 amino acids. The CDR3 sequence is CASGLTRTGEENTGELFF. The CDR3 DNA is TGTGCTAGTGGTTTGACGCGGACAGGGGAAGAGAACACCGGGGAGCTGTTTTTT.

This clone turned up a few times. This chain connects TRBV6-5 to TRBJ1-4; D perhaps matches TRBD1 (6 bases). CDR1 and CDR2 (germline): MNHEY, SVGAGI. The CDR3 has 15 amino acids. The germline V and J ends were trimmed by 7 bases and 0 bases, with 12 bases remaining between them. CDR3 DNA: TGTGCCAGCAAGGGAAACAGGGCAACTAATGAAAAACTGTTTTTT. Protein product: CASKGNRATNEKLFF.

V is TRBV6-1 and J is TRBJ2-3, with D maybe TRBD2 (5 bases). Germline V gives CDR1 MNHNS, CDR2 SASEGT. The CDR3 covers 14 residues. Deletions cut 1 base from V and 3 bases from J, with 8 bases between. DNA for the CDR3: TGTGCCAGCAGTGAAGGGAGGAGAACAGATACGCAGTATTTT. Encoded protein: CASSEGRRTDTQYF.

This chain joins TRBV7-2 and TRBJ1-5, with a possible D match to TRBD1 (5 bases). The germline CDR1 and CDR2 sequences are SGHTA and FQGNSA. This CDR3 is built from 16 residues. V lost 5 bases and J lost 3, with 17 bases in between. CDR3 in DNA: TGTGCCAGCAGCCTATCATGGGGGTCGTACAATCAGCCCCAGCATTTT. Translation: CASSLSWGSYNQPQHF.

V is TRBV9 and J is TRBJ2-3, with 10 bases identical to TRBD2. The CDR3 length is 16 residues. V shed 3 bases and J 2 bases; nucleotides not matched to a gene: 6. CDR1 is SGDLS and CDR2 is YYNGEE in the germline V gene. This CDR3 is CASSAPSGGVTDTQYF. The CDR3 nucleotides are TGTGCCAGCAGCGCTCCTAGCGGGGGCGTCACAGATACGCAGTATTTT.

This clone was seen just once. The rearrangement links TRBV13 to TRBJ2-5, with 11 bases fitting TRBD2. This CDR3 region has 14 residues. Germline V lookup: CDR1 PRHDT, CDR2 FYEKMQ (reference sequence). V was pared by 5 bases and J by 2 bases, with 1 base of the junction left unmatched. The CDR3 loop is CASSRLAGQETQYF. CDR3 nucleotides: TGTGCCAGCAGCCGACTAGCGGGGCAAGAGACCCAGTACTTC. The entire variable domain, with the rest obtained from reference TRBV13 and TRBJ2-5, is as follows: AAGVIQSPRHLIKEKRETATLKCYPIPRHDTVYWYQQGPGQDPQFLISFYEKMQSDKGSIPDRFSAQQFSDYHSELNMSSLELGDSALYFCASSRLAGQETQYFGPGTRLLVL.

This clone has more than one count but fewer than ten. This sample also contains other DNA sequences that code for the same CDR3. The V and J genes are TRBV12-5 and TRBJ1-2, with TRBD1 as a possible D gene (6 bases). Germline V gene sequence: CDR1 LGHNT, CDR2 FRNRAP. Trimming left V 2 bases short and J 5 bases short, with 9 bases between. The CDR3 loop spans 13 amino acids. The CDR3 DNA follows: TGTGCTAGTGGTTTGCAGGGGCCATATGGCTACACCTTC. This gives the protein CASGLQGPYGYTF. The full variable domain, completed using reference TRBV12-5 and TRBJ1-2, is DARVTQTPRHKVTEMGQEVTMRCQPILGHNTVFWYRQTMMQGLELLAYFRNRAPLDDSGMPKDRFSAEMPDATLATLKIQPSEPRDSAVYFCASGLQGPYGYTFGSGTRLTVV.

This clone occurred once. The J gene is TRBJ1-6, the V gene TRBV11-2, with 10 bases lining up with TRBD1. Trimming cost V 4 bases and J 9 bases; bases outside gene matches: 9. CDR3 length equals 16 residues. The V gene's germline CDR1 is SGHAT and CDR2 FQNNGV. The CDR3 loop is CASSSIDRGLSSPLHF. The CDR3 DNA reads TGTGCCAGCAGCTCAATCGACAGGGGGCTTAGTTCACCCCTCCACTTT.

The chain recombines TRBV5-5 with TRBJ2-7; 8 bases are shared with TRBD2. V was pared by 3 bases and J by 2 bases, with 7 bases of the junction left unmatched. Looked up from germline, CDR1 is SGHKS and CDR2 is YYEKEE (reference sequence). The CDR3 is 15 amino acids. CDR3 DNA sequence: TGTGCCAGCAGCTACGTCGGGAGGGTACCCTACGAGCAGTACTTC. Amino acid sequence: CASSYVGRVPYEQYF.

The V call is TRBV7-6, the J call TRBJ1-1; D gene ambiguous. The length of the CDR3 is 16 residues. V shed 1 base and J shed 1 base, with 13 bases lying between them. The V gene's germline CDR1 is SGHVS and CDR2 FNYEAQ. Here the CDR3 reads CASSLGPGRKNTEAFF. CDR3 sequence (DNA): TGTGCCAGCAGCTTAGGCCCGGGCAGAAAGAACACTGAAGCTTTCTTT.

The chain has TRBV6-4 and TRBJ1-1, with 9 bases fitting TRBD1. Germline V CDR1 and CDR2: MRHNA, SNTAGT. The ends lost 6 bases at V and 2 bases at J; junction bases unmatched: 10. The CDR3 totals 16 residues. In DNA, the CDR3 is TGTGCCAGCAGCGAACAGGGGGCGAAGGGTAACACTGAAGCTTTCTTT. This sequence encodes CASSEQGAKGNTEAFF.